This TCR beta chain came from a study of somatic mutations in cytotoxic T cells in rheumatoid arthritis. For the study at large: Patient blood (30 ml EDTA) was drawn right after diagnosis, before any treatment.

Findings of the study overall: The antigen targets of the expanded CD8+ clones were unknown.

Profiled with immunoSEQ multiplex PCR; TCRdb holds only in-frame clones, not every one. The sample shows around 16,000 clones, approximately 79% of them seen only once. Points on this clone: The antigen is not known.

CDR1 and CDR2 from the germline V gene are MNHEY and SVGAGI. CDR3 size: 15 residues. Trimming stripped 7 bases from V and 2 bases from J, with 18 bases between. J is TRBJ2-7 and V is TRBV6-5, with D maybe TRBD1 (5 bases). Sequencing used CD8+ T cells sorted from blood. The TCR sequence derives from an adult with rheumatoid arthritis. Written as DNA, the CDR3 is TGTGCCAGCATCCCTAGGGGTGGCCGGACCTACGAGCAGTACTTC. Translation: CASIPRGGRTYEQYF.